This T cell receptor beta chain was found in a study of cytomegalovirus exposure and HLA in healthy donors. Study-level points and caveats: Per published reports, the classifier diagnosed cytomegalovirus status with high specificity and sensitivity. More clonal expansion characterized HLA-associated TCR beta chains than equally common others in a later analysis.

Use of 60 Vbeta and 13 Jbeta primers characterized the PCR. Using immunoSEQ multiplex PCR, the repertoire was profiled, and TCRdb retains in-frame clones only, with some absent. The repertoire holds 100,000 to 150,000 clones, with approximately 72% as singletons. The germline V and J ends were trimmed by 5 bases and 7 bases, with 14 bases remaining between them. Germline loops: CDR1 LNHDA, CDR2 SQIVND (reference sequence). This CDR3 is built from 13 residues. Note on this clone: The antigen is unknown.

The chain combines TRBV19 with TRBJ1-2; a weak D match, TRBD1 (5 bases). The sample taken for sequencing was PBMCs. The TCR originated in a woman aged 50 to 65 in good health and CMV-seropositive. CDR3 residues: CASSPRGRGGYTF. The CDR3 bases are TGTGCCAGTAGTCCTCGAGGGAGGGGTGGCTACACCTTC.